Sequencing of this T cell receptor beta chain was carried out in a study of blood T cell repertoires in COVID-19 (dated by TCRdb to about 2020). Some background on the complete study: Collaborator samples came from the United States, Italy and Spain and covered acute and convalescent phases of COVID-19. The material from the prospective study consisted of cDNA or gDNA derived from T cells, B-cell-depleted T cells, or PBMCs. Deeply sampled blood TCRbeta repertoires from subjects exposed to, actively infected with, or recovered from COVID-19 were included in the dataset. The repertoires were made available in a free public database intended to serve as a resource for research on the immune response to SARS-CoV-2. Samples came from the ongoing ImmuneRACE study (first 160 participants) plus 1,254 subjects from 6 global collaborators. The sample metadata nearly always contained a de-identified subject ID, COVID-19 status, age in years and sex. Where available, HLA class I and class II types were obtained from metadata supplied by the sample provider rather than from assay-based typing. The research as a whole found: The amount of clinical and demographic metadata varied by source and participant and was provided uncurated.

Looking up the germline V gene (reference sequence) yields CDR1 SGHNT and CDR2 YYREEE. A distance of 20 bases separates the germline ends of V and J, which lose 0 bases and 4 bases respectively. The CDR3 runs 19 residues from the cysteine to the phenylalanine. Kept here is only the CDR3 DNA, which spans 57 bases and is read in frame from base 1. TCRbeta CDR3 regions were amplified from genomic DNA by means of the immunoSEQ Assay, a bias-controlled multiplex PCR. As for how the authors treated the data: The number of nucleated cells in each sample was estimated from the amplification of reference gene primers within the assay. To quantify the absolute abundance of each unique TCRbeta CDR3 rearrangement, sequence reads were collapsed and filtered. For each sample, productive Simpson clonality was calculated as the square root of Simpson's diversity index over productive rearrangements. The table was pulled from immuneACCESS by TCRdb, which kept in-frame rearrangements only. Such tables lose some clones; where checked, under half of the loss comes from unresolved V genes, and the rest has no known cause. The V and J calls and the clone size are those of that table, but D and trimming were determined from the DNA. Across this sample there are over 90,000 clones, with around 67% seen only once. Under 5% of the sample rests with the top ten.

Turning to this clone: Its antigen specificity is not known. No per-base quality is available; no much larger clone lies one base away.

One collaborating source in Seattle enrolled patients during active infection and followed them longitudinally through the course of disease. Each collaborating institution followed its own protocols to collect whole blood in K2EDTA tubes. For TCRbeta analysis, collaborators shipped samples in one of three forms: frozen whole blood, isolated PBMCs, or DNA extracted from either of those sample types. Sequencing used peripheral blood. Rearrangement joined TRBV5-4 to TRBJ2-6; the D gene remains uncertain. The clonotype was recovered from an older man with COVID-19, enrolled during active disease. The CDR3 has the sequence CASSLEPVLTLSGANVLTF. Here is the DNA: TGTGCCAGCAGCTTGGAACCGGTTTTGACTCTCTCGGGGGCCAACGTCCTGACTTTC.